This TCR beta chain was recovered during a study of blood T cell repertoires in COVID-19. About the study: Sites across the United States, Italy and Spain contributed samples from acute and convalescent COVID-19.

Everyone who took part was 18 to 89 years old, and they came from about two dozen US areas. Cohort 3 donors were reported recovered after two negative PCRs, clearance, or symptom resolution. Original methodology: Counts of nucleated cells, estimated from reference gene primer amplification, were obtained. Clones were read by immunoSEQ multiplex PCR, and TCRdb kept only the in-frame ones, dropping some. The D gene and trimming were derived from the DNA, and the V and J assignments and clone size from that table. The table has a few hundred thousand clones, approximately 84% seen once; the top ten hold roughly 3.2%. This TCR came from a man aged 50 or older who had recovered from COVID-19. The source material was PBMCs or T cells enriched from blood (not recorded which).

CDR3 DNA: TGTGCCAGCAGACCTTTCGACAGGGAACGATATGGCTACACCTTC. Translated, it gives CASRPFDRERYGYTF. The chain carries TRBV5-4 and TRBJ1-2; 7 bases agree with TRBD1. The CDR3 has 15 residues. Germline CDR1 and CDR2: SGHNT and YYREEE (reference sequence). The ends lost 5 bases at V and 5 bases at J; junction bases unmatched: 12.